This T cell receptor (beta chain) was sequenced during a study of blood T cells in healthy people across ages. The authors ran a second PCR of about 7 to 11 cycles using a sample-barcoded 5' primer and a J-beta primer mix. TCRdb processed the 5' RACE reads anew with MiXCR; each CDR3 protein has one entry. Of about a million distinct CDR3 sequences in the sample, about 48% were seen once. Trimming removed 4 bases from V and 6 bases from J, with 9 bases in between. Germline-derived CDR1 and CDR2 are LGHDT and YNNKEL (reference sequence). This CDR3 contains 13 residues. A word on this clonotype: Its antigen is not identified.

General study findings and limits: Diversity of TCR beta per million T cells declined in a roughly linear way with age. Donor CMV infection status was unknown, possibly confounding age-related changes in expanded clonotypes.

The sequenced sample consisted of blood. The TCR sequence derives from a man aged 25 to 40 in good health. The chain has TRBV3-1 and TRBJ2-2; tentatively, D is TRBD1 (6 bases). The CDR3 is CASSRWGPGELFF. The CDR3 coding sequence is TGTGCCAGCAGCCGTTGGGGGCCCGGGGAGCTGTTTTTT.